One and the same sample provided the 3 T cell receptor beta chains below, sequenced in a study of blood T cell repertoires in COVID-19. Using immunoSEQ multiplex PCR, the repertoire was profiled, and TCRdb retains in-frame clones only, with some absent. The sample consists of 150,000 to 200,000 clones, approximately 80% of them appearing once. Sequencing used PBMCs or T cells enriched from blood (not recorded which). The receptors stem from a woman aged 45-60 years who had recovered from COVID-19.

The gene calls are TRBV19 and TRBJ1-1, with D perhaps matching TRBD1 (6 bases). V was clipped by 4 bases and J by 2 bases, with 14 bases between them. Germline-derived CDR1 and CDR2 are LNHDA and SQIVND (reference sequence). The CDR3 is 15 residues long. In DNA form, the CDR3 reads TGTGCCAGTAGTACTTTCTCGACAGGTAACACTGAAGCTTTCTTT. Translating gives CASSTFSTGNTEAFF.

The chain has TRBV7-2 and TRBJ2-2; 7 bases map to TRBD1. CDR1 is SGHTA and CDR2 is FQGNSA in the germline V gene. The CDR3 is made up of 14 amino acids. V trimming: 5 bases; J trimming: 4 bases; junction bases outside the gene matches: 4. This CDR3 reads CASSPGQITGELFF. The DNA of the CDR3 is TGTGCCAGCAGCCCGGGACAGATCACCGGGGAGCTGTTTTTT.

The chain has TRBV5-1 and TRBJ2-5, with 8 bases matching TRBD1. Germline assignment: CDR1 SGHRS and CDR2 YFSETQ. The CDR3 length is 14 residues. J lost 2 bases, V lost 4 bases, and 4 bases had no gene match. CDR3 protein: CASSPDRGQETQYF. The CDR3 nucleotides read TGCGCCAGCAGCCCAGACAGGGGACAAGAGACCCAGTACTTC.